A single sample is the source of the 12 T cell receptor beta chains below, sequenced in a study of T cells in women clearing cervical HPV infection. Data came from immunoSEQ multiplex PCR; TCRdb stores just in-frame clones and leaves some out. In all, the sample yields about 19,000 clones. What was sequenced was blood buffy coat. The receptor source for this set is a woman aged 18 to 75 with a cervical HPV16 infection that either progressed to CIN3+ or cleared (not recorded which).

CDR3 bases read: TGTGCCAGCAGTGAAAGTGTACGGACTACGATAGAGACC. This encodes CASSESVRTTIET. The CDR3 in its entirety is CASSESVRTTIETQYF. The chain uses TRBV6-1 and TRBJ2-5, with TRBD2 as a possible D gene (6 bases). Coverage ceases 3 residues before the CDR3 finishes, and the germline J gene fills in the end. This CDR3 has 16 residues. The V gene lost 2 bases and the J gene lost 4 bases, with 17 bases spanning the gap. Germline-derived CDR1 and CDR2 are MNHNS and SASEGT.

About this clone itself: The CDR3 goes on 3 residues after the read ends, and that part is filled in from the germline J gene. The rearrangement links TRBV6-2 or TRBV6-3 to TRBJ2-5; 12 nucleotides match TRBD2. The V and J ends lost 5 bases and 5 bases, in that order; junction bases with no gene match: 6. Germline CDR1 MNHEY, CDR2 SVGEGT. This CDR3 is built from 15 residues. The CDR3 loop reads CASSGLAGFAETQYF. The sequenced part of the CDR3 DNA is TGTGCCAGCAGTGGACTAGCGGGGTTTGCGGAGACC.

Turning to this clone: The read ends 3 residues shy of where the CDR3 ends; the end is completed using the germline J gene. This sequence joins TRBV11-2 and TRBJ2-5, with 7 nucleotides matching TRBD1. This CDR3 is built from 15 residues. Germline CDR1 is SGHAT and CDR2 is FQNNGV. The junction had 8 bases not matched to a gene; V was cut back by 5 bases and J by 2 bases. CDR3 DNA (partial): TGTGCCAGCAGCGCAAACAGGGGTGTACAAGAGACC. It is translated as CASSANRGVQET. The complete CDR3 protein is CASSANRGVQETQYF. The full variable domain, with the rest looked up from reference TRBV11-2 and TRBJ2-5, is EAGVAQSPRYKIIEKRQSVAFWCNPISGHATLYWYQQILGQGPKLLIQFQNNGVVDDSQLPKDRFSAERLKGVDSTLKIQPAKLEDSAVYLCASSANRGVQETQYFGPGTRLLVL.

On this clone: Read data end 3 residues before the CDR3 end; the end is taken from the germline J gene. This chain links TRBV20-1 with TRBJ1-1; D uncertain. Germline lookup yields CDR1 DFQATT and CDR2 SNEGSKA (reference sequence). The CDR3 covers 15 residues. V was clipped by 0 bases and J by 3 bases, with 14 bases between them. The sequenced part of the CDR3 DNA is TGCAGTGCTAGAGATCTGCAGGCCTTGGACACTGAA. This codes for CSARDLQALDTE. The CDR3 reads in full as CSARDLQALDTEAFF.

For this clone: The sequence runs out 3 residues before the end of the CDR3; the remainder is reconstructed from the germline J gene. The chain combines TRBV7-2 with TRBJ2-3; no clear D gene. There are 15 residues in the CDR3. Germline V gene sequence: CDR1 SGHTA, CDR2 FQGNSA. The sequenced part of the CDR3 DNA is TGTGCCAGCAGCTTAGGAACAGTCCTAAATCAGCCG. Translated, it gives CASSLGTVLNQP. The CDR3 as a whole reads CASSLGTVLNQPQYF.

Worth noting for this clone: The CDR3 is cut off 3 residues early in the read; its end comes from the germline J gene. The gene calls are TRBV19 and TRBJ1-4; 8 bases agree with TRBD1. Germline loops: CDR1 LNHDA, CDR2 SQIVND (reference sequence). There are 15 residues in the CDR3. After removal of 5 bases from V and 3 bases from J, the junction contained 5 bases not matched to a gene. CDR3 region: CASSSSQGANEKLFF. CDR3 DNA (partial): TGTGCCAGTAGTTCATCACAGGGGGCTAATGAAAAA.

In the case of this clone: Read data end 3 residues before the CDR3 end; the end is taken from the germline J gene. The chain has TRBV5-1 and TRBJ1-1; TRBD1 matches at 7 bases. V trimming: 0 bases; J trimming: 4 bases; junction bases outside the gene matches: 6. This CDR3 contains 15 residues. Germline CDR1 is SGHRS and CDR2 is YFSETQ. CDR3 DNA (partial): TGCGCCAGCAGCTTGGGGGGGACAGAGGCCACTGAA. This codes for CASSLGGTEATE. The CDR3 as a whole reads CASSLGGTEATEAFF.

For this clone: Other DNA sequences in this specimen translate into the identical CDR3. The DNA read from the CDR3 is TGTGCCTGGAGTGTACTACGAGGGACAACGGGAAACACC. Translated, it gives CAWSVLRGTTGNT. From start to end, the CDR3 is CAWSVLRGTTGNTIYF. J is TRBJ1-3 and V is TRBV30, with D perhaps TRBD1 (6 bases). The CDR3 extends 3 residues past the end of the read, so its final part is completed from the germline J gene. CDR1 is GTSNPN, CDR2 SVGIG, per germline (reference sequence). V was cut by 0 bases and J by 4 bases, with 16 bases left in between. CDR3 length: 16 amino acids.

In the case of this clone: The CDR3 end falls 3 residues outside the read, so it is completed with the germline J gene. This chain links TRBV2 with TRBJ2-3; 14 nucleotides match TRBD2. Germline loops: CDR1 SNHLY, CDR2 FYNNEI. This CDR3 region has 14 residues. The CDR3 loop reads CASSESTSGGAQYF. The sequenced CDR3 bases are TGTGCCAGCAGTGAATCGACTAGCGGGGGGGCG.

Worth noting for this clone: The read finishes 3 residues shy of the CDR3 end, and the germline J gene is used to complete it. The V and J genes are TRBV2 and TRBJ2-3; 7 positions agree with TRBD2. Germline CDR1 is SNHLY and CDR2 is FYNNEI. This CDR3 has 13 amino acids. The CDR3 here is CASRPGGGETQYF. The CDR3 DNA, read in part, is TGTGCCAGCAGACCAGGCGGGGGAGAGACG. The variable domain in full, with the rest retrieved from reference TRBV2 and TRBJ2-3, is EPEVTQTPSHQVTQMGQEVILRCVPISNHLYFYWYRQILGQKVEFLVSFYNNEISEKSEIFDDQFSVERPDGSNFTLKIRSTKLEDSAMYFCASRPGGGETQYFGPGTRLTVL.

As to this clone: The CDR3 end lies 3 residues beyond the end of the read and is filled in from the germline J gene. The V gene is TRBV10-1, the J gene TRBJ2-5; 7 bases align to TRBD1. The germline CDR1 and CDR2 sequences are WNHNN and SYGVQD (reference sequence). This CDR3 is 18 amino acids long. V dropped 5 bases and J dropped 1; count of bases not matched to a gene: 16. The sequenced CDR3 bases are TGCGCCAGCAGTTCCGGACAGGTTTCGGGTAGCGCCCAAGAGACC. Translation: CASSSGQVSGSAQET. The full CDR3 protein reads CASSSGQVSGSAQETQYF.

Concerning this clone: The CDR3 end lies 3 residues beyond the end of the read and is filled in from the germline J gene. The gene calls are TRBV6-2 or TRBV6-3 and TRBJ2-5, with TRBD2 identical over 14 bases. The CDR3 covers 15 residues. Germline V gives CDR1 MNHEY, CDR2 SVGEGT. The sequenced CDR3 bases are TGTGCCAGCAGATTGACTAGCGGGGGGGCGAATACC. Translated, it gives CASRLTSGGANT. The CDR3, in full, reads CASRLTSGGANTQYF.